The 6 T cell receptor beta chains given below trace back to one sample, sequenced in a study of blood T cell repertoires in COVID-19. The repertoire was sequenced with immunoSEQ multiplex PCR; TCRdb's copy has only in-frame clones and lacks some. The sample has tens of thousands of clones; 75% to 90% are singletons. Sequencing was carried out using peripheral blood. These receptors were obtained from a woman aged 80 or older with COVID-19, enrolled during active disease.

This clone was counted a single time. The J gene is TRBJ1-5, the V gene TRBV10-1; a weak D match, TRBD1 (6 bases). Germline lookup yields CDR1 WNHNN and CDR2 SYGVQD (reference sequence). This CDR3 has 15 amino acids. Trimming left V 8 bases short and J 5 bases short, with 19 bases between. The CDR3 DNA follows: TGCGCCAGCGTGCCGAGGCGACAGGACCATCAGCCCCAGCATTTT. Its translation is CASVPRRQDHQPQHF.

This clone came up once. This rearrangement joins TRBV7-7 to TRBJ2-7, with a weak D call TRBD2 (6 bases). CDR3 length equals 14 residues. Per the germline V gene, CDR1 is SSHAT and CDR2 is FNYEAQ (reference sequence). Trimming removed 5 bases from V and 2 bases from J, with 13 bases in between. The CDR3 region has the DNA TGTGCCAGCAGCCCGTCCGGGGGTACCTACGAGCAGTACTTC. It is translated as CASSPSGGTYEQYF.

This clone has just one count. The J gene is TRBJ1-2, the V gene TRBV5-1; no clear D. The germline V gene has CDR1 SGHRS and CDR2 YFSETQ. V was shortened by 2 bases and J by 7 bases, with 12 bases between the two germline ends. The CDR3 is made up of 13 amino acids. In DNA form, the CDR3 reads TGCGCCAGCAGCTTCTTTCGGGAGGCTGGCTACACCTTC. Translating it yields CASSFFREAGYTF. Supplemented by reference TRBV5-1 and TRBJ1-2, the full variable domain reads KAGVTQTPRYLIKTRGQQVTLSCSPISGHRSVSWYQQTPGQGLQFLFEYFSETQRNKGNFPGRFSGRQFSNSRSEMNVSTLELGDSALYLCASSFFREAGYTFGSGTRLTVV.

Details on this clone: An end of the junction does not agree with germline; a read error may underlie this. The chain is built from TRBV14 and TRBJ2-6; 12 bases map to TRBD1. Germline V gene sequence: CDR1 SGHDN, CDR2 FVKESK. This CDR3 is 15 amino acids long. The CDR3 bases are TGTGCCAGCAGCCAAGTGGGACAGGGGGCCTACGTCCTGACTTTC. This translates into CASSQVGQGAYVLTF.

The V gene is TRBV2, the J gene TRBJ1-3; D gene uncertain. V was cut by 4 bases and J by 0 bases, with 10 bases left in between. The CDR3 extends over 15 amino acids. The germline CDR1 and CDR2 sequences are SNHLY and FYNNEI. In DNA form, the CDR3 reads TGTGCCAGCAGTGGTGTCACAAGCTCTGGAAACACCATATATTTT. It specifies CASSGVTSSGNTIYF.

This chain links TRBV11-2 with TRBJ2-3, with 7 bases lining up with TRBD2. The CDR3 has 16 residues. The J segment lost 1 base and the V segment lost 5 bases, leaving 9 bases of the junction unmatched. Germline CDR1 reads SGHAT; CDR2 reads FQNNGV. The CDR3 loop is CASSARRGGGTDTQYF. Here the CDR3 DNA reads TGTGCCAGCAGCGCGAGGAGGGGAGGGGGCACAGATACGCAGTATTTT.